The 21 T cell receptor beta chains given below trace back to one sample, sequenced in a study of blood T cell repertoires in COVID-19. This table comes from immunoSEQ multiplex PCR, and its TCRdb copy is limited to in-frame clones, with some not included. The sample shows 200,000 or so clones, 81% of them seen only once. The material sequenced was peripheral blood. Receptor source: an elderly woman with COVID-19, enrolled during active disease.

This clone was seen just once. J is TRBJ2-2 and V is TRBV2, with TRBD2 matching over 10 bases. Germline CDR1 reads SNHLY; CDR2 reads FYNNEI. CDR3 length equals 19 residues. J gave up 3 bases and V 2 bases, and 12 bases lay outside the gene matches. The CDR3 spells CASSETLAGARPDTGELFF. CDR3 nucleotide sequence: TGTGCCAGCAGTGAAACCCTAGCGGGGGCCCGACCCGACACCGGGGAGCTGTTTTTT.

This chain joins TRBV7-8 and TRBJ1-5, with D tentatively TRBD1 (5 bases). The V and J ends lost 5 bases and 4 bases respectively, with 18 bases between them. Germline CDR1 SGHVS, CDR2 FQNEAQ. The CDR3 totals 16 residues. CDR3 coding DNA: TGTGCCAGCAGCCTGGGGTCCCAGGGTCGGAATCAGCCCCAGCATTTT. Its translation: CASSLGSQGRNQPQHF. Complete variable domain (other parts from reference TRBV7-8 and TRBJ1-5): GAGVSQSPRYKVAKRGQDVALRCDPISGHVSLFWYQQALGQGPEFLTYFQNEAQLDKSGLPSDRFFAERPEGSVSTLKIQRTQQEDSAVYLCASSLGSQGRNQPQHFGDGTRLSIL.

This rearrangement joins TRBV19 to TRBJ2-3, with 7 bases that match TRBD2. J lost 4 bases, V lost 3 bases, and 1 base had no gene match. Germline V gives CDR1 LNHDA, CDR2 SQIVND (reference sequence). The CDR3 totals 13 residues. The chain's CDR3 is CASSMGGADTQYF. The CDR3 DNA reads TGTGCCAGTAGTATGGGGGGGGCAGATACGCAGTATTTT.

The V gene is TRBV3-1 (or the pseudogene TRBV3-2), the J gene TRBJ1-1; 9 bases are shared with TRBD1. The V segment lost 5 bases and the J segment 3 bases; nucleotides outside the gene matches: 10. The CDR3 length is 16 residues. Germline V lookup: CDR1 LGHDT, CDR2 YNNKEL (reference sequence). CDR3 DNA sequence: TGTGCCAGCAGCTACGTCCCGGGACAGGGCTACACTGAAGCTTTCTTT. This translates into CASSYVPGQGYTEAFF.

The CDR3 sequence: CASSLDRAGETQYF. The DNA of the CDR3 is TGTGCCAGCAGCTTAGACAGGGCAGGAGAGACCCAGTACTTC. The chain joins TRBV11-2 to TRBJ2-5; D perhaps matches TRBD1 (5 bases). The CDR3 consists of 14 residues. Germline V lookup: CDR1 SGHAT, CDR2 FQNNGV. The V and J ends lost 0 bases and 4 bases respectively, with 9 bases between them.

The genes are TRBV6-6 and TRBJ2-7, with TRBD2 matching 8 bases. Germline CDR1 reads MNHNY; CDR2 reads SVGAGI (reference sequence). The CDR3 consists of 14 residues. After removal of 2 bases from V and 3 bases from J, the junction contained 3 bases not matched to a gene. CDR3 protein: CASSYKRGYYEQYF. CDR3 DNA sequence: TGTGCCAGCAGTTACAAGCGGGGGTACTACGAGCAGTACTTC.

CDR3 amino acids: CASSLPGSGANVLTF. The CDR3, as DNA: TGTGCCAGCAGTTTACCGGGCTCTGGGGCCAACGTCCTGACTTTC. This rearrangement joins TRBV27 to TRBJ2-6; no firm D call. V shed 2 bases and J shed 0 bases, with 5 bases lying between them. CDR1 is MNHEY and CDR2 is SMNVEV in the germline V gene (reference sequence). The CDR3 sequence is 15 residues long. Using reference TRBV27 and TRBJ2-6 for the parts outside the CDR3, the full variable domain is EAQVTQNPRYLITVTGKKLTVTCSQNMNHEYMSWYRQDPGLGLRQIYYSMNVEVTDKGDVPEGYKVSRKEKRNFPLILESPSPNQTSLYFCASSLPGSGANVLTFGAGSRLTVL.

The CDR3 DNA sequence: TGTGCCAGTAGTAAGGGACAGGTGGTAATCGATGAAAAACTGTTTTTT. This codes for CASSKGQVVIDEKLFF. This rearrangement joins TRBV19 to TRBJ1-4, with 8 bases aligning to TRBD1. The CDR3 consists of 16 residues. The germline V gene encodes CDR1 LNHDA and CDR2 SQIVND (reference sequence). Trimming removed 4 bases from V and 6 bases from J; junction bases left unmatched: 10.

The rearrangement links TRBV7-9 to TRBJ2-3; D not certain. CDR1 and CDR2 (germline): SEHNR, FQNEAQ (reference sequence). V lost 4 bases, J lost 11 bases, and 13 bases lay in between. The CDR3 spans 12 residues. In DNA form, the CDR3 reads TGTGCCAGCAGCTCGTACCCCGGTTTGCAGTATTTT. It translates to CASSSYPGLQYF.

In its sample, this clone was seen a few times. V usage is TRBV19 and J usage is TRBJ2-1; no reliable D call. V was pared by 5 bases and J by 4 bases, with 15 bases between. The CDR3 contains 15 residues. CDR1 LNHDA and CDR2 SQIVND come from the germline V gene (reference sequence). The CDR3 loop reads CASSPRTSPYNEQFF. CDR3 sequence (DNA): TGTGCCAGTAGTCCGCGAACGAGTCCGTACAATGAGCAGTTCTTC.

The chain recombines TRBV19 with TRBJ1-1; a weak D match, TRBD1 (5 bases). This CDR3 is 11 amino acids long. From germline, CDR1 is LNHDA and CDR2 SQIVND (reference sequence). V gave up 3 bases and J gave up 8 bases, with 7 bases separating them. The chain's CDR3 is CASSIRAEAFF. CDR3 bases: TGTGCCAGTAGTATCAGGGCCGAAGCTTTCTTT. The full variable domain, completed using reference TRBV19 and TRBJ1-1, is DGGITQSPKYLFRKEGQNVTLSCEQNLNHDAMYWYRQDPGQGLRLIYYSQIVNDFQKGDIAEGYSVSREKKESFPLTVTSAQKNPTAFYLCASSIRAEAFFGQGTRLTVV.

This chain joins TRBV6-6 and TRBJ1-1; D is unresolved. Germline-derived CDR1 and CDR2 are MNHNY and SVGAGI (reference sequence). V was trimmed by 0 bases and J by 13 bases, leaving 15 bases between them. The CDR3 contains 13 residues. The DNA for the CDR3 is TGTGCCAGCAGTTACTCGCCCGCGGGTTTGGTTTTCTTT. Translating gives CASSYSPAGLVFF.

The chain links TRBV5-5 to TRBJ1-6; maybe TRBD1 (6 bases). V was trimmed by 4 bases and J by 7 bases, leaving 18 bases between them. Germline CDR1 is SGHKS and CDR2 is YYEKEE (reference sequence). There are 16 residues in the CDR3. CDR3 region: CASSLSPTGYNSPLHF. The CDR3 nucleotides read TGTGCCAGCAGCCTTAGCCCGACAGGATACAATTCACCCCTCCACTTT.

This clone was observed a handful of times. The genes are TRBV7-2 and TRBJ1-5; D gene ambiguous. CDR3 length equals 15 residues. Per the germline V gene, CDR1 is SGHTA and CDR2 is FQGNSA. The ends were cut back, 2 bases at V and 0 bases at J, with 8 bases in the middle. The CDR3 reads CASSLIGNSNQPQHF. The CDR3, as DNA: TGTGCCAGCAGCTTAATCGGGAATAGCAATCAGCCCCAGCATTTT.

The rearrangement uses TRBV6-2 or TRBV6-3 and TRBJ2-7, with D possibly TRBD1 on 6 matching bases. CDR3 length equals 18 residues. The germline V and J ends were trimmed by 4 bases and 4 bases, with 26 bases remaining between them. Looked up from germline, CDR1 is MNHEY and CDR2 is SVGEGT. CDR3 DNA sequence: TGTGCCAGCAGTTCGTACTCGACAGGACCGCTTGGGGGTTACGAGCAGTACTTC. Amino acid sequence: CASSSYSTGPLGGYEQYF.

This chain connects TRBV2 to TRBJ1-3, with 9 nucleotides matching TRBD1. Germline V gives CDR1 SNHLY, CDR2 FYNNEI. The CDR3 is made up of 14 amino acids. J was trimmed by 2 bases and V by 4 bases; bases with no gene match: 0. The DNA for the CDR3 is TGTGCCAGCAGTGGACAGGGGGCTGGAAACACCATATATTTT. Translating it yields CASSGQGAGNTIYF.

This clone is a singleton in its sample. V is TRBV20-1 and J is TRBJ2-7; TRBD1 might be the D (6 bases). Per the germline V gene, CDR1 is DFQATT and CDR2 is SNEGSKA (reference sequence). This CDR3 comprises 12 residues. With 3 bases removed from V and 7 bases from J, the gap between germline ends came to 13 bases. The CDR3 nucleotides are TGCAGTGCTAGTGTACAGGGAAGGGAGCAGTACTTC. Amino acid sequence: CSASVQGREQYF.

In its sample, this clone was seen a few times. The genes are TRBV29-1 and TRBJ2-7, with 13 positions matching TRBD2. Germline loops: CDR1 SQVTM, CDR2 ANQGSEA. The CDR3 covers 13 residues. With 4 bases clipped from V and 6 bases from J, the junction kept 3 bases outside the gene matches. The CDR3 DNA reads TGCAGCGTTGGGACTAGCGGGAGAGTCGAGCAGTACTTC. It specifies CSVGTSGRVEQYF.

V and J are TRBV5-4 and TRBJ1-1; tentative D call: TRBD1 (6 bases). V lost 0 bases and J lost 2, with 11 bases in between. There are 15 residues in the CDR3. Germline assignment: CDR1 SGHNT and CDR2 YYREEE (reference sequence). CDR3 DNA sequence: TGTGCCAGCAGCTTGGTAGGGACACTTAACACTGAAGCTTTCTTT. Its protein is CASSLVGTLNTEAFF.

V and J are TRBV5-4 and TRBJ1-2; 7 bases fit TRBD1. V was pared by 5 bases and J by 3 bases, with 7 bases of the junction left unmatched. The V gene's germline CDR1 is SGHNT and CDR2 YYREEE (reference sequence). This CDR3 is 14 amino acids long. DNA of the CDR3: TGTGCCAGCAGGTCCGACAGGGCCGACTATGGCTACACCTTC. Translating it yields CASRSDRADYGYTF.

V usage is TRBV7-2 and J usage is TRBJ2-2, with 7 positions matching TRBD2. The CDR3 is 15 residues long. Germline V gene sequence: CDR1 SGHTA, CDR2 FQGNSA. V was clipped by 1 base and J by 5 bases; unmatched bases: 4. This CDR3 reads CASSLGSGRTGELFF. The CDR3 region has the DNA TGTGCCAGCAGCTTAGGTTCCGGGAGGACCGGGGAGCTGTTTTTT.